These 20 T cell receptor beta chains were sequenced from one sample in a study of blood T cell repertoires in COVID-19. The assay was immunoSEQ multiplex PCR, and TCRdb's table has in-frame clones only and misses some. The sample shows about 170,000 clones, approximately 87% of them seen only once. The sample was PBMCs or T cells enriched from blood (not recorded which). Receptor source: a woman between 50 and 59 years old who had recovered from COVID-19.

The CDR3 bases are TGTGCCATCAGCGTCCTAGCGGGAGGGGACACCGGGGAGCTGTTTTTT. Its protein is CAISVLAGGDTGELFF. The chain employs TRBV10-3 and TRBJ2-2, with 12 bases identical to TRBD2. CDR3 size: 16 residues. Looked up from germline, CDR1 is ENHRY and CDR2 is SYGVKD. Trimming took 6 bases from V and 3 from J; bases not matched to a gene: 5.

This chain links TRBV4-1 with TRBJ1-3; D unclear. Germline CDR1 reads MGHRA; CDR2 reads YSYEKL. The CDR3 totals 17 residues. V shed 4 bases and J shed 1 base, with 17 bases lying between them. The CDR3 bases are TGCGCCAGCAGCCTAGCGATGTTCGGGGAATCTGGAAACACCATATATTTT. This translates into CASSLAMFGESGNTIYF.

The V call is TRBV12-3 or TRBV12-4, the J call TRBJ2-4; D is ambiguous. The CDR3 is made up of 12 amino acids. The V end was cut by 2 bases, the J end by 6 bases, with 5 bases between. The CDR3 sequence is CASSLNRNIQYF. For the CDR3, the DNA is TGTGCCAGCAGTTTAAACAGAAACATTCAGTACTTC.

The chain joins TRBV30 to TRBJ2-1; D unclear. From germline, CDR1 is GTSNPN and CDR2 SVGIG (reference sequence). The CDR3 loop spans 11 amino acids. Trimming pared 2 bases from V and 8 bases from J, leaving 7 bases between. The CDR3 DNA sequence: TGTGCCTGGAGTTTTCATGATGAGCAGTTCTTC. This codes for CAWSFHDEQFF.

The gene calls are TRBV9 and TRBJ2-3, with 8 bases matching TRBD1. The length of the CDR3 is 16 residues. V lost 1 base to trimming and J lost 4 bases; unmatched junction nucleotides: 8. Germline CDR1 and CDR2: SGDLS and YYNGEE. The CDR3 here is CASSVYRGRSADTQYF. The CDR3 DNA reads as TGTGCCAGCAGCGTATACAGGGGGAGGTCAGCAGATACGCAGTATTTT.

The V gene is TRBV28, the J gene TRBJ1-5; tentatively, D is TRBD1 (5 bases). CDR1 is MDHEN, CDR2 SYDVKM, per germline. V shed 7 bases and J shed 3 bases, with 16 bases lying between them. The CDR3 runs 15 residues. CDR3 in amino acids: CASTWGGAYNQPQHF. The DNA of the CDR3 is TGTGCCAGCACCTGGGGAGGGGCCTACAATCAGCCCCAGCATTTT.

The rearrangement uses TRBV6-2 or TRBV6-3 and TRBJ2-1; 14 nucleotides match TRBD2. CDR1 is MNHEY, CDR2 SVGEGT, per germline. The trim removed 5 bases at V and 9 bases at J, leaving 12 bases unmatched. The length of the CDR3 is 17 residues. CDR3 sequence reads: CASSLKTSGRASVEQFF. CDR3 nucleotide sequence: TGTGCCAGCAGTCTTAAGACTAGCGGGAGGGCCTCGGTTGAGCAGTTCTTC.

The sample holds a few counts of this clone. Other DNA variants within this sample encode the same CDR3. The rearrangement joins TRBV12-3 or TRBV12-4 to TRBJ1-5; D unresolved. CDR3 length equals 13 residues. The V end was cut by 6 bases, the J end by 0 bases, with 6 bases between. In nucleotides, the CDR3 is TGTGCCAGCAGCTCTTATAGCAATCAGCCCCAGCATTTT. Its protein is CASSSYSNQPQHF.

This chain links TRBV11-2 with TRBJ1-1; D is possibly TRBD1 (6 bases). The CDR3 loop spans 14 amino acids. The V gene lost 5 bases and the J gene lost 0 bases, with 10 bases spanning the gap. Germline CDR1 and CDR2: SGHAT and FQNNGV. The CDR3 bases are TGTGCCAGCAGCCAGACAGGATTGAACACTGAAGCTTTCTTT. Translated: CASSQTGLNTEAFF.

CDR3 residues: CASSLPGQGRSQYF. DNA for the CDR3: TGTGCCAGCAGCCTTCCGGGACAGGGGCGTTCCCAGTACTTC. The rearrangement uses TRBV3-1 (or the pseudogene TRBV3-2) and TRBJ2-5; 10 bases fit TRBD1. This CDR3 has 14 residues. V shed 4 bases and J 9 bases; nucleotides not matched to a gene: 8. The germline CDR1 and CDR2 sequences are LGHDT and YNNKEL (reference sequence).

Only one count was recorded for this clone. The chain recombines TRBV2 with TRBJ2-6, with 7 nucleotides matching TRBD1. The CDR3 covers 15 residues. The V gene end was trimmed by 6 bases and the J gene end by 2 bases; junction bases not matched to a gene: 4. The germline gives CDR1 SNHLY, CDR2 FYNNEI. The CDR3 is CASRGDRAGANVLTF. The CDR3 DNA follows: TGTGCCAGCAGAGGAGACAGGGCTGGGGCCAACGTCCTGACTTTC.

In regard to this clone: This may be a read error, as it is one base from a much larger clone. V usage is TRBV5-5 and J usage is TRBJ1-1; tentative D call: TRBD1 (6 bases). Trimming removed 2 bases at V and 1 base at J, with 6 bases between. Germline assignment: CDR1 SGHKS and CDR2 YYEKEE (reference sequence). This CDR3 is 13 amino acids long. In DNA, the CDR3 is TGTGCCAGCAGCTTACAGGGGAACACTGAAGCTTTCTTT. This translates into CASSLQGNTEAFF.

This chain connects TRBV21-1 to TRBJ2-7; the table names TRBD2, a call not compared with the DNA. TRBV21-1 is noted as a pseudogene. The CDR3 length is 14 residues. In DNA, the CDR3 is TGTGCCAGCAGCAAAGAGGTCCCGGGGAACGAGCAGTACGTC. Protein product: CASSKEVPGNEQYV.

CDR3 in DNA: TGTGCCAGCAGACCCTGGACAGTTCGGGATCAGCCCCAGCATTTT. Translation gives CASRPWTVRDQPQHF. The chain has TRBV28 and TRBJ1-5, with D tentatively TRBD1 (6 bases). The V and J ends lost 6 bases and 5 bases respectively, with 17 bases between them. CDR3 length equals 15 residues. From germline, CDR1 is MDHEN and CDR2 SYDVKM. Drawing the rest from reference TRBV28 and TRBJ1-5, the complete variable domain is DVKVTQSSRYLVKRTGEKVFLECVQDMDHENMFWYRQDPGLGLRLIYFSYDVKMKEKGDIPEGYSVSREKKERFSLILESASTNQTSMYLCASRPWTVRDQPQHFGDGTRLSIL.

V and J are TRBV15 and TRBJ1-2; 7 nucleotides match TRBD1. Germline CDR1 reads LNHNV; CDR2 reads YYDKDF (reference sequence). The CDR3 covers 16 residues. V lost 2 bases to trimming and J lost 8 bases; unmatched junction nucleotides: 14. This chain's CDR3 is CATSRTHTGTARGYTF. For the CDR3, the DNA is TGTGCCACCAGCAGAACTCACACGGGGACAGCGAGAGGCTACACCTTC.

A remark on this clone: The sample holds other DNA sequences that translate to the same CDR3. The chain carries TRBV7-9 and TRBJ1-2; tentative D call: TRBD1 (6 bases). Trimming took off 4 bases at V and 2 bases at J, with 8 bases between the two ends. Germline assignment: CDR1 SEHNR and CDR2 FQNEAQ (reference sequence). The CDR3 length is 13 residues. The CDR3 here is CASSSQGNYGYTF. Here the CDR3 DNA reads TGTGCCAGCAGCTCCCAGGGGAACTATGGCTACACCTTC. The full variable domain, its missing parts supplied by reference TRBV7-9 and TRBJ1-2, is DTGVSQNPRHKITKRGQNVTFRCDPISEHNRLYWYRQTLGQGPEFLTYFQNEAQLEKSRLLSDRFSAERPKGSFSTLEIQRTEQGDSAMYLCASSSQGNYGYTFGSGTRLTVV.

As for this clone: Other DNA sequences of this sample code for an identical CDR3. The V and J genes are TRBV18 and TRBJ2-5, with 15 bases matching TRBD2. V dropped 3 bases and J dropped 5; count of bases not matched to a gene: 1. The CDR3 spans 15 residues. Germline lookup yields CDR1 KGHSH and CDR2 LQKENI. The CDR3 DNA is TGTGCCAGCTCACCTGGACTAGCGGGAGGGGAGACCCAGTACTTC. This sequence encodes CASSPGLAGGETQYF.

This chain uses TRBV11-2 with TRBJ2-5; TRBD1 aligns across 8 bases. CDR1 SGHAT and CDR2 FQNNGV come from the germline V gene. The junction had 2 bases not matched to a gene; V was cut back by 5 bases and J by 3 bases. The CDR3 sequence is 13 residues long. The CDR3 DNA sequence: TGTGCCAGCAGCAGGGACAGGAAAGAGACCCAGTACTTC. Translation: CASSRDRKETQYF.

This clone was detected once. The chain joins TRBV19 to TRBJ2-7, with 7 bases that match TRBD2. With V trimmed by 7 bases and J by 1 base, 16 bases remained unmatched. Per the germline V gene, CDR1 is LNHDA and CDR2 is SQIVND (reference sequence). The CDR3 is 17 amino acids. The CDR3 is CASKREGDFFRSYEQYV. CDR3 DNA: TGTGCCAGTAAGAGGGAGGGCGACTTTTTTCGATCCTACGAGCAGTACGTC.

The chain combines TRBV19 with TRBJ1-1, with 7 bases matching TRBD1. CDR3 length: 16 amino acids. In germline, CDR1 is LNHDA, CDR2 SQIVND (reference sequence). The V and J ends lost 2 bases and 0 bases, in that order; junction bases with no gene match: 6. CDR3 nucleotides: TGTGCCAGTAGTATATTTGGGACAGTCATGAACACTGAAGCTTTCTTT. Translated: CASSIFGTVMNTEAFF.